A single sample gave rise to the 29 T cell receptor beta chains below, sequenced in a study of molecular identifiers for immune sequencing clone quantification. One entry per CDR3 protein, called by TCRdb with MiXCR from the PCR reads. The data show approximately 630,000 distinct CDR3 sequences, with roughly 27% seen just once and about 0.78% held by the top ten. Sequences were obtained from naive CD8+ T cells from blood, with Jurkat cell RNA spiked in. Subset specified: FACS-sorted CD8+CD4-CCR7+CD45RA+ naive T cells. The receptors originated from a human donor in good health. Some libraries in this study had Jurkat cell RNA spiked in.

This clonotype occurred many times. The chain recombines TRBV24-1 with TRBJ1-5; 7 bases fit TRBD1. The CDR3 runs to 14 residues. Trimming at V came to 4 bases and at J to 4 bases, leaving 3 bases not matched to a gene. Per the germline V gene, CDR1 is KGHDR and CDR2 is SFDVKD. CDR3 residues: CATSDGTENQPQHF. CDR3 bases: TGTGCCACCAGTGACGGGACAGAGAATCAGCCCCAGCATTTT.

The CDR3 reads CASSLRTGEADTQYF. DNA of the CDR3: TGTGCCAGCAGCTTAAGGACAGGGGAGGCAGATACGCAGTATTTT. V gene TRBV7-6 combines with J gene TRBJ2-3; 9 bases line up with TRBD1. The CDR3 has 15 residues. V shed 2 bases, J shed 4 bases, and the junction held 4 bases outside the gene matches. Germline assignment: CDR1 SGHVS and CDR2 FNYEAQ.

The CDR3 sequence is CASSHFQSPNYGYTF. CDR3 nucleotides: TGCGCCAGCAGCCACTTCCAGAGCCCTAACTATGGCTACACCTTC. V and J are TRBV4-1 and TRBJ1-2; no clear D gene. The V gene's germline CDR1 is MGHRA and CDR2 YSYEKL. The CDR3 is 15 amino acids. V lost 3 bases to trimming and J lost 0 bases, with 11 bases between them.

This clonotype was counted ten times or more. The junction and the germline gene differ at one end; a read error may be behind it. The CDR3 DNA reads TGTGCCAGCAGCTTGGCCGGGGGACACAGCTCCTACGAGCAGTACTTC. Its protein product is CASSLAGGHSSYEQYF. This chain connects TRBV5-3 to TRBJ2-7, with D perhaps matching TRBD1 or TRBD2 (6 bases each). TRBV5-3 is an open reading frame whose function is uncertain. The CDR3 has 16 residues.

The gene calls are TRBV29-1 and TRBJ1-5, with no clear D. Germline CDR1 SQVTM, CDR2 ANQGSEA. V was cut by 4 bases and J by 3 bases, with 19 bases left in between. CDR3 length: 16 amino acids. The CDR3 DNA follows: TGCAGCGTTGGCCCTAAATGGACGACAATCAATCAGCCCCAGCATTTT. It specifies CSVGPKWTTINQPQHF.

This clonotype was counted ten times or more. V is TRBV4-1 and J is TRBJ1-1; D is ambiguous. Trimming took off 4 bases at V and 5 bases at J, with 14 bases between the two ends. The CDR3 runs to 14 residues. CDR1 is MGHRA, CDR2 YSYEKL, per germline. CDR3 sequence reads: CASSPPSFGTEAFF. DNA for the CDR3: TGCGCCAGCAGCCCCCCTTCGTTCGGGACTGAAGCTTTCTTT.

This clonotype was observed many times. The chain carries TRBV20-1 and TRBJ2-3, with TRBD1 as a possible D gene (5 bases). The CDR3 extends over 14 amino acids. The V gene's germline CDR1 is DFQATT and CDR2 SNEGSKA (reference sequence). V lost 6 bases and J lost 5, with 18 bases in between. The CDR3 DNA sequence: TGCAGTGCCCACCAGGGCAGGGCGGAAGATACGCAGTATTTT. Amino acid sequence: CSAHQGRAEDTQYF.

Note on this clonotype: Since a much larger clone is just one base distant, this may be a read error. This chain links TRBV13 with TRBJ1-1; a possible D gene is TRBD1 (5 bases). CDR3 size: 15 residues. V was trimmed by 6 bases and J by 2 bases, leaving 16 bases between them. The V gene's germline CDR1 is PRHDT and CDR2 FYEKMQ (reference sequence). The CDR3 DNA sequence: TGTGCCAGCAGGGCCCCGGGACCGACCAACACTGAAGCTTTCTTT. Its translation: CASRAPGPTNTEAFF.

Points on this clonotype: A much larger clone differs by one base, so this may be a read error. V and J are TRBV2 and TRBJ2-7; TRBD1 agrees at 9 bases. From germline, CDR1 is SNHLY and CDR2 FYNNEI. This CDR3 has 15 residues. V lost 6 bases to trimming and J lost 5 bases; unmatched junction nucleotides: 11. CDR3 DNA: TGTGCCAGCAGAGTCATGGGACAGGGACCTCACGAGCAGTACTTC. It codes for CASRVMGQGPHEQYF.

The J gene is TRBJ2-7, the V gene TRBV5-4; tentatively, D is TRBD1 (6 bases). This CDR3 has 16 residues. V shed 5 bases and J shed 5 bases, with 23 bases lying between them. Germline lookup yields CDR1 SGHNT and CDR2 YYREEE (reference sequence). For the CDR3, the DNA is TGTGCCAGCAGTTCTGCGGGCGTACAGGGCCGTAACGAGCAGTACTTC. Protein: CASSSAGVQGRNEQYF.

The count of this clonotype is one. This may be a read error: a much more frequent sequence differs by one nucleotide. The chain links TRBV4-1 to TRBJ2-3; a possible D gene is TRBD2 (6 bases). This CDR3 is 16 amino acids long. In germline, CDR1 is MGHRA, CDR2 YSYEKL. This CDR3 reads CASSLIMTSPTGTQYF. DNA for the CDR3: TGCGCCAGCAGCTTAATAATGACTAGTCCCACAGGTACGCAGTATTTT.

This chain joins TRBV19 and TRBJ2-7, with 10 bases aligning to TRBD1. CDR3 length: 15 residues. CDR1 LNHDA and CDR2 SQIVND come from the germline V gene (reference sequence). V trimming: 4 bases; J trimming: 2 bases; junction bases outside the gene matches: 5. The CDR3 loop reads CASSTPGQGPYEQYF. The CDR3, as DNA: TGTGCCAGTAGTACTCCGGGACAGGGGCCCTACGAGCAGTACTTC.

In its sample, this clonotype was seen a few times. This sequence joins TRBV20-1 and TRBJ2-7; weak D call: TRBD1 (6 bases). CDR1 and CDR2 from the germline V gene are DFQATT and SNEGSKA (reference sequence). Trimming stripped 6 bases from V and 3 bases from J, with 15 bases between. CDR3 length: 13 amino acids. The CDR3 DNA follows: TGCAGTGCCCAGAGACAGGAAAACTACGAGCAGTACTTC. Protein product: CSAQRQENYEQYF.

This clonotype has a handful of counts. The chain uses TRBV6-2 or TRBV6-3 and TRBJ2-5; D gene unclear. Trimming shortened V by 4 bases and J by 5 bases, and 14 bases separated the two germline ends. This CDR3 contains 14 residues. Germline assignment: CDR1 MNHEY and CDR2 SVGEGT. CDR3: CASSSAHLGETQYF. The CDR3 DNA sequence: TGTGCCAGCAGTTCGGCCCATCTGGGGGAGACCCAGTACTTC.

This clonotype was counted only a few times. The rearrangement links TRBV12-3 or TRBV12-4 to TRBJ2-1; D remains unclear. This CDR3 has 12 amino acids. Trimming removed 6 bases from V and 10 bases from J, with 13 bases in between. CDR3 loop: CASRDPRREQFF. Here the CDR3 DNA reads TGTGCCAGCAGGGACCCGCGTCGAGAGCAGTTCTTC.

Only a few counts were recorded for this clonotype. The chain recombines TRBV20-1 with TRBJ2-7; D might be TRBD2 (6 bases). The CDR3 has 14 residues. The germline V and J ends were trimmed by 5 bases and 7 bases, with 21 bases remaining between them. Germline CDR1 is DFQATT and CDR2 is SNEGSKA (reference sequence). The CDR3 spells CSASDYGDFSEQYF. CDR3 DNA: TGCAGTGCTTCCGATTATGGGGACTTTTCGGAGCAGTACTTC.

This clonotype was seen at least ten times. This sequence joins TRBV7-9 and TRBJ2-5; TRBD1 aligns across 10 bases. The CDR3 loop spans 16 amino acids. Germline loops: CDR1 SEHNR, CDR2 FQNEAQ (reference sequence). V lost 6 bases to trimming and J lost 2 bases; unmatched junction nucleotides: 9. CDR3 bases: TGTGCCAGCAGGAGAGATCCGGGACAGGGGCAAGAGACCCAGTACTTC. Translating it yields CASRRDPGQGQETQYF.

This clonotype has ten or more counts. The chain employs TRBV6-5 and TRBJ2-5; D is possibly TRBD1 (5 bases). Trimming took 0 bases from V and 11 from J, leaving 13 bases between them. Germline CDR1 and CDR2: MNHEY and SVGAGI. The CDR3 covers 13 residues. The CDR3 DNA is TGTGCCAGCAGTTACTCGACTGGGGCATCTCAGTACTTC. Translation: CASSYSTGASQYF.

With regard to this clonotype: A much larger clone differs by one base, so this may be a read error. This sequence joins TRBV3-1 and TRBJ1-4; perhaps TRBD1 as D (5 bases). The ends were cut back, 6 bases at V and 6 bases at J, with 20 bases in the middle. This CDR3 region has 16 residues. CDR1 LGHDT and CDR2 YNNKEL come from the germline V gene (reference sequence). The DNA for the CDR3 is TGTGCCAGCAGAGAAGGGGACTGGGGAACAGATGAAAAACTGTTTTTT. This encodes CASREGDWGTDEKLFF. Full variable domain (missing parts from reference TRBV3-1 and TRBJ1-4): DTAVSQTPKYLVTQMGNDKSIKCEQNLGHDTMYWYKQDSKKFLKIMFSYNNKELIINETVPNRFSPKSPDKAHLNLHINSLELGDSAVYFCASREGDWGTDEKLFFGSGTQLSVL.

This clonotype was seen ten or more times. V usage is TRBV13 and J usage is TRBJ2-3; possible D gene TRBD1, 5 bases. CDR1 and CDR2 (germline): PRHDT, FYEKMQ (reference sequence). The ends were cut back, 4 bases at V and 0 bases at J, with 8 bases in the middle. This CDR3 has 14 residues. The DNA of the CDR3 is TGTGCCAGCAGCTCAAGACAGAGCACAGATACGCAGTATTTT. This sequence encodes CASSSRQSTDTQYF.

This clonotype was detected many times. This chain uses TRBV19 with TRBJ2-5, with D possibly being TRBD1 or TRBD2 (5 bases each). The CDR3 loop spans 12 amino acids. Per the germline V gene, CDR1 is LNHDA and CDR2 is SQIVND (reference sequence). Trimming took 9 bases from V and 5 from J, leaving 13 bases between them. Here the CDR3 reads CASLGEGETQYF. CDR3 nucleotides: TGTGCCAGCCTGGGGGAAGGGGAGACCCAGTACTTC.

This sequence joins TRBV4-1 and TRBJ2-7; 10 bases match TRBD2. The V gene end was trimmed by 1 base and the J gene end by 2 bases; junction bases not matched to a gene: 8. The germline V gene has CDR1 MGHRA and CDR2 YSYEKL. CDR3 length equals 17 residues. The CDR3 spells CASSQGPSGRVTYEQYF. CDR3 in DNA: TGCGCCAGCAGCCAAGGCCCCAGCGGGAGGGTTACCTACGAGCAGTACTTC.

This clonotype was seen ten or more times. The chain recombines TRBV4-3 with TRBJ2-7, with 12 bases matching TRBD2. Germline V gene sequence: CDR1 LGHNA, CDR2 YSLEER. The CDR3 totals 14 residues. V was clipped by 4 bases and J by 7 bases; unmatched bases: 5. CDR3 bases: TGCGCCAGCAGCCCGCTAGCGGGGGGGCTAGAGCAGTACTTC. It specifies CASSPLAGGLEQYF.

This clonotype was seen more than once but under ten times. The CDR3 DNA is TGTGCCATCGTCCACGAGCAGTACTTC. Translating gives CAIVHEQYF. The genes are TRBV3-2 and TRBJ2-7. TRBV3-2 is a pseudogene locus. The CDR3 consists of 9 residues.

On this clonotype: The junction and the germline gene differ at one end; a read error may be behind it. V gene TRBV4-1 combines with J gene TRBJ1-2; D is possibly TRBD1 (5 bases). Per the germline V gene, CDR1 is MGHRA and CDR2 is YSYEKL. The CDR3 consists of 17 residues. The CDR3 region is CVSSQDSFGATNYGYTF. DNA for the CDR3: TGCGTCAGCAGCCAAGATAGTTTTGGGGCCACTAACTATGGCTACACCTTC.

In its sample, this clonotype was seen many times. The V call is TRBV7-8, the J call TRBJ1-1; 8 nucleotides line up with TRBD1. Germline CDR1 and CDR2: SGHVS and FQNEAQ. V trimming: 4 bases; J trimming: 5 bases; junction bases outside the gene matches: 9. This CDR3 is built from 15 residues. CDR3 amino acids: CASSYAGGRGTEAFF. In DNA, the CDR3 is TGTGCCAGCAGCTACGCAGGGGGCCGGGGGACTGAAGCTTTCTTT.

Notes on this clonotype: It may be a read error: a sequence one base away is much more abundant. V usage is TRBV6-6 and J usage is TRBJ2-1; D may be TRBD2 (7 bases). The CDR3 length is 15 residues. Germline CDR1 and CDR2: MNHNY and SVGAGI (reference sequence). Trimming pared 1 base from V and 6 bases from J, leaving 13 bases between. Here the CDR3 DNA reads TGTGCCAGCAGTTACTACTCAGGGGAGGGCAATGAGCAGTTCTTC. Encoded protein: CASSYYSGEGNEQFF.

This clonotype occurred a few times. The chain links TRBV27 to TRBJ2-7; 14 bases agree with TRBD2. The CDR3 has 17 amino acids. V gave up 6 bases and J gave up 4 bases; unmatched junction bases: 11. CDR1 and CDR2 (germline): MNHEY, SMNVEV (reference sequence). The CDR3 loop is CASRGGTSGSKWYEQYF. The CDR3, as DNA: TGTGCCAGCAGGGGAGGGACTAGCGGGAGTAAATGGTACGAGCAGTACTTC.

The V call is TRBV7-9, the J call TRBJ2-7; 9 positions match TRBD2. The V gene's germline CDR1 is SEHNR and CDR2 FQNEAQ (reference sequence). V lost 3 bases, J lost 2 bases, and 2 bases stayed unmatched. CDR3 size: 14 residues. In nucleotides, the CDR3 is TGTGCCAGCAGCTTTAGCGGGAGAACCTACGAGCAGTACTTC. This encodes CASSFSGRTYEQYF.